This T cell receptor (beta chain) is from a study of vaccination and CD4 T cells after COVID-19. Specified treatment: approximately nine-day PBMC culture with coronavirus spike peptide pools or control peptides (ViraFEST assay). Findings and caveats of the study: The authors identified 304 of 307 vaccine-specific clones in convalescent patients as spike mono-reactive.

Sequencing of DNA taken from cultured CD4+ T cells relied on the Oncomine TCR Beta short-read assay. MiXCR was run by TCRdb on the PCR reads, yielding one entry per CDR3 protein. The sample holds about 10,000 distinct CDR3 sequences, 50% to 80% seen once. The germline V gene has CDR1 MNHEY and CDR2 SMNVEV (reference sequence). The CDR3 runs to 15 residues. J gave up 2 bases and V 0 bases, and 4 bases lay outside the gene matches. About this clonotype: Its antigen is not known.

Sample: CD4+ T cells from blood, cultured in vitro. The origin of this receptor is a human donor who had recovered from COVID-19. This chain connects TRBV27 to TRBJ2-7; 7 nucleotides agree with TRBD2. For the CDR3, the DNA is TGTGCCAGCAGTTTATCCAGCGGGAACACCTACGAGCAGTACTTC. Its protein product is CASSLSSGNTYEQYF.